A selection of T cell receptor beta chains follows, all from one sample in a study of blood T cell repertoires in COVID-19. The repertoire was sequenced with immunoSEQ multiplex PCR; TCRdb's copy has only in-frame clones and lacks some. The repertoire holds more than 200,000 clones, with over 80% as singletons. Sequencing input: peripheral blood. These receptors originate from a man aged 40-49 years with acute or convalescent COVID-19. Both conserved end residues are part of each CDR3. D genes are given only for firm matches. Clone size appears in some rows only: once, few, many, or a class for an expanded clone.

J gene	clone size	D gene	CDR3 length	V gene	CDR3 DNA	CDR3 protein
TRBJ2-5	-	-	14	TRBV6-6	TGTGCCAGCAGTTACTCGATCACTCAAGAGACCCAGTACTTC	CASSYSITQETQYF
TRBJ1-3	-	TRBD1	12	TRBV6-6	TGTGCCAGCAGTACCCGGGACAGGGGCACATATTTT	CASSTRDRGTYF
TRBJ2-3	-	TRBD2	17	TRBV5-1	TGCGCCAGCAGCTTGGCCCGTAGCGGGGGTGTCTCAGATACGCAGTATTTT	CASSLARSGGVSDTQYF
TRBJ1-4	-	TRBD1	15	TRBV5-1	TGCGCCAGCAGCCCGGACAGGGTTGAGCCCGAAAAACTGTTTTTT	CASSPDRVEPEKLFF
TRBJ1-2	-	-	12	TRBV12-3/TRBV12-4	TGTGCCAGCAGTTCGGGGGGTTATGGCTACACCTTC	CASSSGGYGYTF
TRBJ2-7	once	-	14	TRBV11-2	TGTGCCAGCAGCCCCCTAGGGAGTGCCGAAGAGCAGTACTTC	CASSPLGSAEEQYF
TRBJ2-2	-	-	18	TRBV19	TGTGCCAGTGCGGCCACACCCCTTGGGGCGCCGAACACCGGGGAGCTGTTTTTT	CASAATPLGAPNTGELFF
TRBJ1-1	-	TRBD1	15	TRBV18	TGTGCCAGCTCACCGGGACAGGTCCCGAACACTGAAGCTTTCTTT	CASSPGQVPNTEAFF
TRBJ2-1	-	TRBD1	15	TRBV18	TGTGCCAGCTCACCAAGGGACAGGGGGTCCGATGAGCAGTTCTTC	CASSPRDRGSDEQFF
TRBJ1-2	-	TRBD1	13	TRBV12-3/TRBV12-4	TGTGCCAGCAGTACCTGGGACAGCTATGGCTACACCTTC	CASSTWDSYGYTF
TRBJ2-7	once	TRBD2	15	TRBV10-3	TGTGCCATCAGGGAAGCGGGAGCGCACTCCTACGAGCAGTACTTC	CAIREAGAHSYEQYF
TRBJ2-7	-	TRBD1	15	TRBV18	TGTGCCAGCTCACAGACCCGGGACAGCACCTACGAGCAGTACTTC	CASSQTRDSTYEQYF
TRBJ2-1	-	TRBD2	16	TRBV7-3	TGTGCCAGCAGCACATTAGCGGGAGGGCCCTTCAATGAGCAGTTCTTC	CASSTLAGGPFNEQFF
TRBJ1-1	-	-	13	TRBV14	TGTGCCAGCACCCGGGACTTGGGGACTGAAGCTTTCTTT	CASTRDLGTEAFF
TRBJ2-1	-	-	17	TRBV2	TGTGCCAGCAGTGAACTTTCGAGGACATCTTCCTACAATGAGCAGTTCTTC	CASSELSRTSSYNEQFF
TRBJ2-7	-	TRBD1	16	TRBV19	TGTGCCAGTAGTCCGCCACGGGACAGGGGATACTACGAGCAGTACTTC	CASSPPRDRGYYEQYF
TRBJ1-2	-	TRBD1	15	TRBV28	TGTGCCAGCAGTTTGCCGGGACAGGGGGGCTATGGCTACACCTTC	CASSLPGQGGYGYTF
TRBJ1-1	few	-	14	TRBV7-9	TGTGCCAGCAGCTTATACTCCGGCGGCACTGAAGCTTTCTTT	CASSLYSGGTEAFF
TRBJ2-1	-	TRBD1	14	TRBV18	TGTGCCAGCTCACCTCTGACAGGGCTCGATGAGCAGTTCTTC	CASSPLTGLDEQFF
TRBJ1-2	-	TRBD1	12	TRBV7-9	TGTGCCAGCAGCTCACAGGGGAGAGGCTACACCTTC	CASSSQGRGYTF
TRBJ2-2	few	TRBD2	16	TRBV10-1	TGCGCCAGCAGTGACCGGACTAGCGAGAACACCGGGGAGCTGTTTTTT	CASSDRTSENTGELFF
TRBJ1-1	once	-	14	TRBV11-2	TGTGCCAGCAGCTTAGTGGGGGGGGCAACTGAAGCTTTCTTT	CASSLVGGATEAFF
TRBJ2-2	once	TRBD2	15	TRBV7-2	TGTGCCAGCAGCCCTGCGCGGGAGAGCACCGGGGAGCTGTTTTTT	CASSPARESTGELFF
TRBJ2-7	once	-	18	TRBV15	TGTGCCACCAGCAGAGATTTTTGGCTTACAGGGCCCTCCTACGAGCAGTACTTC	CATSRDFWLTGPSYEQYF
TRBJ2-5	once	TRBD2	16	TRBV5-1	TGCGCCAGCAGCTTGGCATCCCAGCGGGGCCAAGAGACCCAGTACTTC	CASSLASQRGQETQYF
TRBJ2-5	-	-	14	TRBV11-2	TGTGCCAGCAGCCCCCGCCTGGACAAAGAGACCCAGTACTTC	CASSPRLDKETQYF
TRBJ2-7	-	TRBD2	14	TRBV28	TGTGCCAGCAGGCCCTCTAGCGGGAGTTACGAGCAGTACTTC	CASRPSSGSYEQYF
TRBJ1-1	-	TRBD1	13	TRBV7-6	TGTGCCAGCAGCTTAGGGACAGGGGGTGAAGCTTTCTTT	CASSLGTGGEAFF
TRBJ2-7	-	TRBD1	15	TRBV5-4	TGTGCCAGCAGCAACGGGGGGACAGGGTTCTACGAGCAGTACTTC	CASSNGGTGFYEQYF
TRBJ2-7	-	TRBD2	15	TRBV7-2	TGTGCCAGCAGCCGCCCGGGACTAGAGGTCCACGAGCAGTACTTC	CASSRPGLEVHEQYF
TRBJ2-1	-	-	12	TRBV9	TGTGCCAGCAGCGCTAGTTTGGGTGAGCAGTTCTTC	CASSASLGEQFF